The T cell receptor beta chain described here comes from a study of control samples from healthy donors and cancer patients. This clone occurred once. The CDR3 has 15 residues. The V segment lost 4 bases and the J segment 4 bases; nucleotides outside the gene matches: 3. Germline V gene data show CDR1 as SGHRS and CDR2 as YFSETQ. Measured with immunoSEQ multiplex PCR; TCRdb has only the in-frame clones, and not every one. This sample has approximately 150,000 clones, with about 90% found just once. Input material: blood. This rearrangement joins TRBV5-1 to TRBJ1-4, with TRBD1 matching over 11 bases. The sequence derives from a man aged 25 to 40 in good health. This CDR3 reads CASSRDRGNNEKLFF. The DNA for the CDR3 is TGCGCCAGCAGCCGGGACAGGGGGAATAATGAAAAACTGTTTTTT.